This T cell receptor beta chain was captured by sequencing in a study of blood T cell repertoires in COVID-19. Study-wide context: Spain, Italy and the United States supplied samples that represented acute and convalescent COVID-19.

Original handling: How many nucleated cells were present was estimated from reference gene primer amplification. Method: immunoSEQ multiplex PCR; TCRdb's copy keeps in-frame clones and lacks some. The DNA gave D and trimming, while V, J and clone size come from that table. This table has fewer than 250,000 clones, about 86% appearing once. The CDR3 runs to 13 residues. Germline values: CDR1 SGHRS, CDR2 YFSETQ. V trimming: 5 bases; J trimming: 3 bases; junction bases outside the gene matches: 1. The chain uses TRBV5-1 and TRBJ2-7; 11 bases line up with TRBD2. The material sequenced was peripheral blood. This sequence originates from a woman between 50 and 59 years old with acute or convalescent COVID-19. The CDR3 spells CASRTSGNYEQYF. CDR3 sequence (DNA): TGCGCCAGCAGGACTAGCGGGAACTACGAGCAGTACTTC.